This passage covers 14 T cell receptor beta chains from one sample sequenced in a study of response to subunit inactivated influenza vaccine. From the RT-PCR reads, TCRdb called clonotypes with MiXCR, one entry per CDR3 protein. The sample includes roughly 500,000 distinct CDR3 sequences, 25% seen only once; the top ten take approximately 2%. Sequenced material: CD4+ T cells sorted from PBMCs, taken around 5 days after vaccination. Every receptor here comes from a man aged 50 to 59 who received an inactivated influenza vaccine.

The CDR3, as DNA: TGCGCCAGCAGCTTGGAAACAGGACTTTACTCCTACGAGCAGTACTTC. Amino acid sequence: CASSLETGLYSYEQYF. This chain joins TRBV5-1 and TRBJ2-7; TRBD1 or TRBD2 may be the D gene (5 bases each). CDR3 length: 16 amino acids. Germline V gene data show CDR1 as SGHRS and CDR2 as YFSETQ. Trimming took off 0 bases at V and 0 bases at J, with 13 bases between the two ends.

This clonotype was found a few times. J is TRBJ2-1 and V is TRBV5-1; 9 bases are a match to TRBD1. Germline loops: CDR1 SGHRS, CDR2 YFSETQ. V lost 4 bases to trimming and J lost 8 bases; unmatched junction nucleotides: 7. The CDR3 extends over 14 amino acids. As DNA, the CDR3 is TGCGCCAGCAGCGCGGGACAGGGAAGCGATGAGCAGTTCTTC. Translated: CASSAGQGSDEQFF.

This clonotype was seen a handful of times. Here the CDR3 reads CAISERGLAGEGFSYEQYF. Here the CDR3 DNA reads TGTGCCATCAGTGAGCGGGGACTAGCGGGAGAGGGATTCTCCTACGAGCAGTACTTC. The J gene is TRBJ2-7, the V gene TRBV10-3, with 14 bases lining up with TRBD2. The length of the CDR3 is 19 residues. V lost 2 bases to trimming and J lost 0 bases; unmatched junction nucleotides: 9. Germline V CDR1 and CDR2: ENHRY, SYGVKD.

This clonotype was observed a handful of times. V is TRBV6-1 and J is TRBJ2-5; D might be TRBD2 (7 bases). CDR1 MNHNS and CDR2 SASEGT come from the germline V gene. There are 13 residues in the CDR3. V gave up 3 bases and J gave up 5 bases, with 10 bases separating them. CDR3 in amino acids: CASSDGGRETQYF. The CDR3 bases are TGTGCCAGCAGTGACGGGGGGCGGGAGACCCAGTACTTC.

The chain carries TRBV7-2 and TRBJ2-7; 10 bases match TRBD2. V was pared by 1 base and J by 7 bases, with 10 bases of the junction left unmatched. CDR1 and CDR2 (germline): SGHTA, FQGNSA. The CDR3 is 16 amino acids. CDR3 region: CASSLGDVGSGGEQYF. In DNA form, the CDR3 reads TGTGCCAGCAGCTTAGGCGATGTGGGTAGCGGGGGGGAGCAGTACTTC.

The rearrangement uses TRBV24-1 and TRBJ2-5, with D perhaps TRBD2 (5 bases). The ends were cut back, 0 bases at V and 4 bases at J, with 11 bases in the middle. CDR3 length: 15 amino acids. Germline lookup yields CDR1 KGHDR and CDR2 SFDVKD. CDR3 DNA: TGTGCCACCAGTGATTTGCAAGGTGGGAGAGAGACCCAGTACTTC. Amino acid sequence: CATSDLQGGRETQYF.

V and J are TRBV20-1 and TRBJ2-3, with TRBD2 matching 7 bases. Germline V gene lookup returns CDR1 DFQATT and CDR2 SNEGSKA (reference sequence). CDR3 length equals 15 residues. Unmatched junction bases numbered 6, after V lost 1 base and J lost 2 bases. Here the CDR3 reads CSARVGREHTDTQYF. As DNA, the CDR3 is TGCAGTGCTAGAGTGGGGAGGGAGCACACAGATACGCAGTATTTT.

The rearrangement joins TRBV7-2 to TRBJ2-3, with D tentatively TRBD2 (6 bases). The germline V gene has CDR1 SGHTA and CDR2 FQGNSA. This CDR3 contains 15 residues. Between the trimmed V and J ends, which lost 4 bases and 3 bases, there was a span of 14 bases. CDR3 bases: TGTGCCAGCAGCTCCAGACTAGATCGGACAGATACGCAGTATTTT. Translation: CASSSRLDRTDTQYF.

The chain couples TRBV7-2 to TRBJ1-4; D is possibly TRBD1 (5 bases). There are 15 residues in the CDR3. With 1 base removed from V and 5 bases from J, the gap between germline ends came to 11 bases. CDR1 is SGHTA, CDR2 FQGNSA, per germline. DNA for the CDR3: TGTGCCAGCAGCTTAGGGGGGTCAGGGAATGAAAAACTGTTTTTT. This sequence encodes CASSLGGSGNEKLFF. Full variable domain (outside the CDR3, taken from reference TRBV7-2 and TRBJ1-4): GAGVSQSPSNKVTEKGKDVELRCDPISGHTALYWYRQSLGQGLEFLIYFQGNSAPDKSGLPSDRFSAERTGGSVSTLTIQRTQQEDSAVYLCASSLGGSGNEKLFFGSGTQLSVL.

This clonotype was seen more than once but under ten times. The CDR3: CSARAASGSFEQYF. The CDR3 region has the DNA TGCAGTGCTAGAGCGGCTAGCGGGAGCTTTGAGCAGTACTTC. The chain has TRBV20-1 and TRBJ2-7, with TRBD2 identical over 10 bases. This CDR3 comprises 14 residues. J gave up 7 bases and V 1 base, and 7 bases lay outside the gene matches. Germline V gives CDR1 DFQATT, CDR2 SNEGSKA (reference sequence).

CDR3 sequence reads: CASSVAGSQVETQYF. CDR3 bases: TGTGCCAGCAGCGTAGCTGGATCCCAGGTAGAGACCCAGTACTTC. The genes are TRBV9 and TRBJ2-5; D ambiguous. Germline V CDR1 and CDR2: SGDLS, YYNGEE. The CDR3 consists of 15 residues. Trimming pared 0 bases from V and 4 bases from J, leaving 13 bases between. Combining the CDR3 with reference TRBV9 and TRBJ2-5 gives the whole variable domain DSGVTQTPKHLITATGQRVTLRCSPRSGDLSVYWYQQSLDQGLQFLIQYYNGEERAKGNILERFSAQQFPDLHSELNLSSLELGDSALYFCASSVAGSQVETQYFGPGTRLLVL.

The CDR3 protein is CASSQQGNGLRNTIYF. CDR3 in DNA: TGTGCCAGCAGCCAACAGGGGAATGGCTTAAGAAACACCATATATTTT. The V call is TRBV5-5, the J call TRBJ1-3; 7 bases match TRBD1. The CDR3 length is 16 residues. CDR1 SGHKS and CDR2 YYEKEE come from the germline V gene (reference sequence). The V gene end was trimmed by 4 bases and the J gene end by 5 bases; junction bases not matched to a gene: 12.

The chain has TRBV4-3 and TRBJ2-1; TRBD2 matches at 7 bases. There are 16 residues in the CDR3. J lost 0 bases, V lost 2 bases, and 4 bases had no gene match. Germline V gene sequence: CDR1 LGHNA, CDR2 YSLEER. The CDR3 DNA reads TGCGCCAGCAGCCAAATAGCGGGTAGCTCCTACAATGAGCAGTTCTTC. It translates to CASSQIAGSSYNEQFF.

This clonotype was counted between two and nine times. The chain combines TRBV19 with TRBJ1-6; D gene unclear. Per germline, CDR1 LNHDA and CDR2 SQIVND (reference sequence). The CDR3 is made up of 13 amino acids. V lost 11 bases, J lost 10 bases, and 18 bases lay in between. The chain's CDR3 is CAAGRAPESPLHF. CDR3 DNA sequence: TGTGCCGCTGGAAGGGCCCCTGAGTCACCCCTCCACTTT.